A single sample is the source of the 8 T cell receptor beta chains below, sequenced in a study of cytomegalovirus exposure and HLA in healthy donors. 60 Vbeta and 13 Jbeta primers were used in PCR. Sequencing used immunoSEQ multiplex PCR; TCRdb keeps in-frame clones, though not all of them. The repertoire holds about 160,000 clones, with roughly 87% as singletons. Sequencing was done on a sample of PBMCs. Receptor source: a woman under 40 in good health and CMV-seronegative.

The chain joins TRBV5-1 to TRBJ2-1; D may be TRBD1 (5 bases). Per the germline V gene, CDR1 is SGHRS and CDR2 is YFSETQ. V lost 1 base to trimming and J lost 8 bases, with 16 bases between them. This CDR3 has 15 amino acids. CDR3 sequence reads: CASSLSQGSVYEQFF. In nucleotides, the CDR3 is TGCGCCAGCAGCTTGTCGCAGGGTTCGGTCTATGAGCAGTTCTTC.

This clone has only one observation. The chain carries TRBV18 and TRBJ2-7; tentative D call: TRBD2 (6 bases). Trimming cost V 0 bases and J 4 bases, with 10 bases left between them. The CDR3 extends over 14 amino acids. From germline, CDR1 is KGHSH and CDR2 LQKENI. This chain's CDR3 is CASSPPSEGYEQYF. CDR3 nucleotide sequence: TGTGCCAGCTCACCACCCTCGGAGGGATACGAGCAGTACTTC.

V and J are TRBV19 and TRBJ1-4; D remains unclear. Trimming stripped 5 bases from V and 8 bases from J, with 21 bases between. The germline CDR1 and CDR2 sequences are LNHDA and SQIVND (reference sequence). CDR3 size: 16 residues. This CDR3 reads CASSFRPKTRGEKLFF. The CDR3 nucleotides read TGTGCCAGTAGTTTTCGCCCCAAGACGCGAGGGGAAAAACTGTTTTTT.

The chain recombines TRBV18 with TRBJ1-2; D is uncertain. This CDR3 spans 12 amino acids. V was shortened by 3 bases and J by 7 bases, with 9 bases between the two germline ends. Germline CDR1 is KGHSH and CDR2 is LQKENI. DNA for the CDR3: TGTGCCAGCTCACCCCTTGAGGGTGGCTACACCTTC. Translating it yields CASSPLEGGYTF.

This clone showed up just a few times. The V and J genes are TRBV19 and TRBJ1-1; no definite D call. This CDR3 is built from 13 residues. The germline V gene has CDR1 LNHDA and CDR2 SQIVND (reference sequence). The V end was cut by 4 bases, the J end by 1 base, with 7 bases between. The CDR3 bases are TGTGCCAGTAGTAGGGCGTGGAACACTGAAGCTTTCTTT. As protein: CASSRAWNTEAFF.

The chain employs TRBV10-1 and TRBJ1-1; 7 bases match TRBD1. This CDR3 is 15 amino acids long. Trimming removed 6 bases from V and 6 bases from J; junction bases left unmatched: 13. The germline CDR1 and CDR2 sequences are WNHNN and SYGVQD (reference sequence). CDR3 sequence: CASSADRVGGAEAFF. The CDR3 region has the DNA TGCGCCAGCAGCGCTGACAGGGTTGGCGGCGCTGAAGCTTTCTTT.

The chain carries TRBV20-1 and TRBJ2-5; D ambiguous. The J call is in doubt because the DNA end fits TRBJ2-7 better. This CDR3 comprises 11 residues. Looked up from germline, CDR1 is DFQATT and CDR2 is SNEGSKA (reference sequence). DNA of the CDR3: TGCAGTGCTAGAGTGGTCTACGAGCAGTACTTC. Translating it yields CSARVVYEQYF.

J is TRBJ2-3 and V is TRBV18, with a weak D call TRBD2 (7 bases). V was cut by 2 bases and J by 5 bases, with 14 bases left in between. Germline loops: CDR1 KGHSH, CDR2 LQKENI. This CDR3 has 15 amino acids. CDR3 loop: CASSPGGGAQDTQYF. The DNA of the CDR3 is TGTGCCAGCTCACCAGGTGGGGGGGCCCAAGATACGCAGTATTTT.